This TCR beta chain was documented in a study of cytomegalovirus exposure and HLA in healthy donors. 13 Jbeta primers and 60 Vbeta primers were used for the PCR. The assay was immunoSEQ multiplex PCR, and TCRdb's table has in-frame clones only and misses some. The repertoire holds some 270,000 clones, with 80% to 95% as singletons. The CDR3 length is 14 residues. V dropped 6 bases and J dropped 0; count of bases not matched to a gene: 3. The germline gives CDR1 MNHEY, CDR2 SVGAGI. With regard to this clone: Distinct nucleotide sequences in the sample also encode this CDR3.

The receptor was isolated from a girl aged 2 to 10 in good health and CMV-seronegative. V gene TRBV6-5 combines with J gene TRBJ1-1, with 8 bases fitting TRBD1. The sequencing sample was made of PBMCs. CDR3 DNA: TGTGCCAGCAGCTTGACAGGGGTGAACACTGAAGCTTTCTTT. Amino acids: CASSLTGVNTEAFF.